Given below is one T cell receptor (beta chain) in context. This clonotype was seen at least ten times. The antigen it recognizes is unknown. No base qualities exist here, and no much larger clone lies one base off it. The germline V gene yields KGHSH for CDR1 and LQKENI for CDR2. From its cysteine to its phenylalanine, the CDR3 spans 15 amino acids. Only CDR3 DNA remains: 45 bases, in frame from the first base. V is shortened by 3 bases, J by 2 bases, and the region joining them spans 11 bases. Receptor amplification or capture employed multiplex PCR. Sequencing relied on an Illumina HiSeq 4000. CDR3 regions were amplified by Arm-PCR with iRepertoire HTBI primers to construct TCR beta libraries. Before sequencing, the PCR products underwent gel purification. Concerning the study's data processing: Gene usage analysis of CDR3 amino acid clonotypes used the 55 to 65 TRBV and about 15 TRBJ segments found across samples. COPE and FqMerger were used to merge filtered high-quality paired reads into contigs. BLAST was used to align contigs to IMGT TRBV, TRBD and TRBJ reference genes, and CDR3 was defined according to IMGT. Highly expanded clones were defined as clonotypes with a frequency above 0.1%. Shannon entropy served as the measure of repertoire diversity, while the Gini coefficient captured V-J evenness. A clonotype found in more than one individual was treated as public. In-frame beta chains were kept once TCRdb had trimmed the public reads at Q25 with fastp and called clones with MiXCR. Under each unique CDR3 protein, matching rows form one entry showing the most common genes and DNA. The V and J calls, along with clone size, are taken from TCRdb and not from the paper's own processing. In all, the sample holds 600,000 to 650,000 distinct CDR3 sequences, and around 15% of those were seen once. The ten largest clones take up around 18% of the sample.

In light of the paper, this sample's time point label describes: newly diagnosed GD, antithyroid drugs for less than 3 months. For both TCR sequencing and RNA sequencing, RNA was extracted from PBMCs in TRIzol. The diagnosis of Graves' disease followed American Thyroid Association guidelines. Patients for the study were recruited at an endocrinology department in Xi'an, China. Each patient gave about 9.1 milliliters of peripheral blood, collected in an EDTA anticoagulant tube. Ficoll Paque Plus density gradient separation was used to isolate PBMCs, and no additional T cell sorting was done. An Agilent 2100 Bioanalyzer and agarose gel were used to assess RNA quality, and a NanoDrop 2000 was used to measure RNA concentration. The data stem from a study of regulatory T cells in long-lasting Graves disease (dated by TCRdb to the early 2020s). For the study in its entirety: Newly diagnosed Graves' disease patients had taken antithyroid drugs for less than 3 months. This study used TCR sequencing and RNA sequencing of peripheral blood to compare persistent Graves' disease patients against newly diagnosed Graves' disease patients. The study was registered as a clinical trial and conducted in China. A total of some 35 samples underwent TCR sequencing, from around 13 patients with persistent Graves' disease and 20 patients with newly diagnosed Graves' disease. Here is what the overall study found, with its caveats: Preferential use of TRBV28, TRBJ1-2 and TRBJ2-5 was observed in persistent disease, whereas TRBV20-1 and TRBJ2-1 were favored in newly diagnosed disease. Persistent Graves' disease patients showed lower TCR Shannon entropy and fewer highly expanded clones than newly diagnosed patients, suggesting clonal expansion. Only peripheral blood was studied, because thyroid tissue, the primary lesion, was inaccessible. As a limitation, the authors acknowledged that the small sample size may reduce accuracy. Sequencing and analysis were limited to the TCR beta chain. A larger number of public clonotypes was shared among persistent patients (about 2,700) than among newly diagnosed patients (around 890).

The same specimen was also included in a second study, on T cells in Graves' hyperthyroidism and ophthalmopathy. The second study's authors report: A patient counted as having stable Graves' hyperthyroidism if no progression to ophthalmopathy occurred over 18 months of follow-up. Hyperthyroidism patients were aged 18 to 65 years and newly diagnosed, with disease duration of less than 2 months. Exclusion was applied to patients with uncontrolled infections, other autoimmune diseases, pregnancy or lactation. Diagnoses relied on clinical symptoms, serum thyroxine and TRAb, thyroid ultrasound and orbital computed tomography. A first-round RT-PCR of the TCR CDR3 used the HTBI primer set with the Qiagen OneStep RT-PCR kit. Most expanded thyroid clonotypes (frequency above 0.001) were also detected in blood, suggesting blood repertoires may reflect thyroid immune responses. In cross-validation, a model built on a 13 V-J signature told ophthalmopathy apart from stable hyperthyroidism with approximately 90% sensitivity and roughly 82% specificity, and in testing the same model reached 80%/75%. In validation, the model predicted progression to ophthalmopathy with around 71% sensitivity and around 72% specificity, a median of about six months before onset. To identify TCR V-J signatures that set the groups apart, the researchers used a discovery cohort of 100 patients, made up of 40 to 45 with Graves' ophthalmopathy and 57 with stable Graves' hyperthyroidism. Whether ophthalmopathy could be predicted prospectively was tested in an independent validation cohort made up of under 20 hyperthyroidism patients plus 17 patients who later progressed to ophthalmopathy. The roughly 90 discovery patients were divided at random into training and test sets in a 7:3 ratio. In addition, the study compared T-cell repertoires in thyroid tissue and in blood from a handful of Graves' hyperthyroidism patients. Following sampling, methimazole starting at 30 mg daily was given to hyperthyroidism patients, and high-dose intravenous methylprednisolone was given to ophthalmopathy patients. Libraries were constructed in a second round of multiplex PCR, after which size selection and purification were performed. The libraries were sequenced on an Illumina HiSeq2000 using paired-end 100 bp reads. Raw data were processed with SOAPnuke, discarding reads with adapters, uncalled bases, mean Phred below 15, or no exact constant-primer or identifier match. High-quality paired reads were merged with COPE v1.2.5, and unique nucleotide sequences were defined as clonotypes. MiTCR v1.1 was used to align the clonotypes against IMGT TRBV, TRBD and TRBJ reference segments. The analysis included only V-J combinations with a frequency above 0.0001, which together covered around 99% of the repertoires. A TCS score was defined as the ratio between F50 (clonal expansion) and ExV (chaos), using BLOSUM62-based TCRdist between CDR3 peptides within each V-J. Welch's t-statistics and random forest reduced fewer than 600 V-J features to 13, which were used in a naive Bayes classifier (R e1071). No statistical method was used to set the sample size in advance, and investigators knew the group allocation. TCR Vbeta CDR3 sequencing of 135 peripheral blood samples (more than 40 ophthalmopathy, around 80 hyperthyroidism and approximately 17 progressor patients) is reported in the paper.

The source material was peripheral blood mononuclear cells (PBMCs), sampled at new diagnosis, from a patient treated with antithyroid drugs. Recombination joined TRBV18 with TRBJ1-5, with the D gene call left open. The origin of this receptor is a woman in her twenties or thirties with Graves disease. Donor details come from another sample of the same person, matched by shared clones. The DNA sequence follows: TGTGCCAGCTCACCGCTCCCCATGGGCAATCAGCCCCAGCATTTT. Translated, it gives CASSPLPMGNQPQHF. With all but the CDR3 taken from the reference TRBV18 and TRBJ1-5 genes, the full variable domain is: NAGVMQNPRHLVRRRGQEARLRCSPMKGHSHVYWYRQLPEEGLKFMVYLQKENIIDESGMPKERFSAEFPKEGPSILRIQQVVRGDSAAYFCASSPLPMGNQPQHFGDGTRLSIL.